Sequencing of this T cell receptor beta chain was carried out in a study of blood T cell repertoires in COVID-19. On the study more broadly: Samples taken during acute and convalescent COVID-19 were collected in the United States, Italy and Spain. PBMCs, B-cell-depleted T cells, or T cells were the source of the cDNA or gDNA that made up the material.

This CDR3 has 16 residues. Germline loops: CDR1 SGHRS, CDR2 YFSETQ. V shed 2 bases and J shed 1 base, with 15 bases lying between them. In the source study's methods: For nucleated cells, counts were estimated from reference gene primer amplification. TCRdb's copy holds only in-frame clones and misses some; the assay was immunoSEQ multiplex PCR. For V, J and clone size, that table is used; D and trimming come from the DNA. This table has roughly 500,000 clones, over 75% appearing once. The sequence was collected from a human donor in a cohort sampled during active COVID-19. The rearrangement joins TRBV5-1 to TRBJ1-1; D might be TRBD1 (5 bases). Material for sequencing was peripheral blood. The CDR3 bases are TGCGCCAGCAGCTTAGAACAGGCCACCTGGAACACTGAAGCTTTCTTT. Translation: CASSLEQATWNTEAFF. Together with reference TRBV5-1 and TRBJ1-1, the CDR3 gives the full variable domain: KAGVTQTPRYLIKTRGQQVTLSCSPISGHRSVSWYQQTPGQGLQFLFEYFSETQRNKGNFPGRFSGRQFSNSRSEMNVSTLELGDSALYLCASSLEQATWNTEAFFGQGTRLTVV.